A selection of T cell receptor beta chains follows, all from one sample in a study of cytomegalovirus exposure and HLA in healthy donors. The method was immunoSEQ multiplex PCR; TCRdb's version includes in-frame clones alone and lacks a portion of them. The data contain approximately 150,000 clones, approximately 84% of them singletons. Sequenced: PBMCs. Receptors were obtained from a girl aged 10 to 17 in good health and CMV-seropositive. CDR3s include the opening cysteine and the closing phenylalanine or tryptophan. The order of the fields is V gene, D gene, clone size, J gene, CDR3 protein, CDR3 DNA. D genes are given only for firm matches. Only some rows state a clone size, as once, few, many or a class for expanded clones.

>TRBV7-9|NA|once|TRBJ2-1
CASRSNSGPSRNEQFF
TGTGCCAGCAGATCAAACTCCGGTCCCTCGAGGAATGAGCAGTTCTTC
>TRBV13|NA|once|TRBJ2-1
CASSVRVSNEQFF
TGTGCCAGCAGCGTCCGGGTTTCAAATGAGCAGTTCTTC
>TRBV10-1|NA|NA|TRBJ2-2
CASSVAGGTGELFF
TGCGCCAGCAGTGTAGCTGGAGGGACCGGGGAGCTGTTTTTT
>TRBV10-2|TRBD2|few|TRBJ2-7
CATLGGGSYEQYF
TGCGCCACCTTAGGCGGGGGCTCCTACGAGCAGTACTTC
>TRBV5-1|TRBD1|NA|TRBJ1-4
CASSKTGTGDEKLFF
TGCGCCAGCAGTAAAACCGGGACAGGGGATGAAAAACTGTTTTTT
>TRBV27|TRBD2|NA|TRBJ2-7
CASSLLLAGGYEQYF
TGTGCCAGCAGTTTATTGTTAGCGGGGGGCTACGAGCAGTACTTC
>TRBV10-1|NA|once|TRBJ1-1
CASSRGNTEAFF
TGCGCCAGCAGTAGGGGGAACACTGAAGCTTTCTTT
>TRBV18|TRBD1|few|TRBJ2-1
CASSPEQGAFAEQFF
TGTGCCAGCTCACCTGAACAGGGGGCTTTTGCTGAGCAGTTCTTC
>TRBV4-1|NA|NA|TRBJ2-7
CASRGSGSYEQYF
TGCGCCAGCAGGGGGTCGGGGTCCTACGAGCAGTACTTC
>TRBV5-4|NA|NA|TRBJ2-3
CASSLLASTDTQYF
TGTGCCAGCAGCCTTCTAGCTTCCACAGATACGCAGTATTTT
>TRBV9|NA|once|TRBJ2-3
CASSSSLGQGASTDTQYF
TGTGCCAGCAGCTCCTCATTGGGGCAGGGTGCAAGCACAGATACGCAGTATTTT